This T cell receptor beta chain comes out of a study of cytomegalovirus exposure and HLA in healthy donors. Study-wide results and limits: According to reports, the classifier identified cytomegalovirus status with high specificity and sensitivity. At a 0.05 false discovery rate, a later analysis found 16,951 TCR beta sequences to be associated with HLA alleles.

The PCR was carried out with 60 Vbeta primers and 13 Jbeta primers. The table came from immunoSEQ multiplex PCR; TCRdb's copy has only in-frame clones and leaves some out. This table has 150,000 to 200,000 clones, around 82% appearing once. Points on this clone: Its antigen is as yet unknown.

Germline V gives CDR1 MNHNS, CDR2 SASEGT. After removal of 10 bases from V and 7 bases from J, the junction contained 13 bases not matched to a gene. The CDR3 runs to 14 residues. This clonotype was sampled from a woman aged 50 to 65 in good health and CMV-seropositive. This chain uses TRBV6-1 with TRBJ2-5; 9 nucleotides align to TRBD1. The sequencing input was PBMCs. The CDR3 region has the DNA TGTGCCACCCTACTCGACAGGGGGACTGCGACCCAGTACTTC. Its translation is CATLLDRGTATQYF.